These 3 T cell receptor beta chains came from one sample sequenced in a study of low-dose radiotherapy and immunotherapy resistance in tumors. Regarding time point: after trial treatment. This sample's treatment: LDRT plus nivolumab, ipilimumab, low-dose cyclophosphamide and aspirin (RACIN trial). TRAV- and TRBV-specific primers primed first-strand cDNA, covering alpha and beta chains. PCR amplification of the TCRs was performed with Phusion for 20 PCR cycles, and it relied on a constant-region primer together with a V-primer adapter. MiXCR, run by TCRdb on the reads, gives a single entry per CDR3 protein. The sample shows 95,000 to 100,000 distinct CDR3 sequences, less than 25% of them seen only once. The sample here was PBMCs, taken after low-dose radiotherapy plus immunotherapy. All receptors derive from a male donor with prostate cancer.

There are many counts of this clonotype. This chain connects TRBV7-8 to TRBJ2-3; D gene unclear. The CDR3 totals 14 residues. Trimming took off 3 bases at V and 1 base at J, with 8 bases between the two ends. Germline V gives CDR1 SGHVS, CDR2 FQNEAQ. The CDR3 region is CASSFLLGTDTQYF. CDR3 nucleotides: TGTGCCAGCAGCTTCCTACTCGGCACAGATACGCAGTATTTT.

This clonotype came up many times. The chain recombines TRBV5-1 with TRBJ1-2, with no clear D. This CDR3 comprises 15 residues. The V end was cut by 1 base, the J end by 4 bases, with 14 bases between. Germline V gives CDR1 SGHRS, CDR2 YFSETQ. The CDR3 protein is CASSLTTGGSYGYTF. CDR3 nucleotides: TGCGCCAGCAGCTTGACCACCGGCGGGAGCTATGGCTACACCTTC.

This chain joins TRBV12-3 or TRBV12-4 and TRBJ1-1; 11 bases map to TRBD1. Germline trimming cut 6 bases from V and 3 bases from J; bases unmatched to any gene: 3. CDR3 size: 14 residues. In nucleotides, the CDR3 is TGTGCCAGCAGCCCGGGACAGGGGGACACTGAAGCTTTCTTT. Residues: CASSPGQGDTEAFF.